The 16 T cell receptor beta chains below all came from one sample that was sequenced in a study of a mutant IDH1 vaccine in newly diagnosed glioma. Method: immunoSEQ multiplex PCR; TCRdb's copy keeps in-frame clones and lacks some. This table holds approximately 52,000 clones, approximately 76% found once. These receptors have no known antigen. Documented time point: week 47, end of study. Alongside topical imiquimod, each dose of vaccine comprised 300 ug of mutant IDH1 20-mer peptide. Sequencing used PBMCs, obtained from a glioma patient whose treatment included an IDH1 peptide vaccine. The receptors stem from a woman aged 40 to 55 with glioma. Some clones in this sample may be carry-over from other donors' samples.

The table lists this clone with a few counts. The chain is built from TRBV12-5 and TRBJ1-5; D is unclear. V was trimmed by 2 bases and J by 4 bases, leaving 6 bases between them. CDR3 length: 13 amino acids. The germline gives CDR1 LGHNT, CDR2 FRNRAP. The CDR3 region has the DNA TGTGCTAGTGGTTTGTCGGTAAATCAGCCCCAGCATTTT. This gives the protein CASGLSVNQPQHF.

This clone came up a few times. V usage is TRBV5-1 and J usage is TRBJ2-7, with 11 bases matching TRBD2. Germline lookup yields CDR1 SGHRS and CDR2 YFSETQ. The CDR3 runs 14 residues. V lost 1 base, J lost 7 bases, and 4 bases stayed unmatched. For the CDR3, the DNA is TGCGCCAGCAGCTTGACTAGCGGGAGTGGTGAGCAGTACTTC. This gives the protein CASSLTSGSGEQYF.

This rearrangement joins TRBV29-1 to TRBJ2-4; D may be TRBD1 or TRBD2 (5 bases each). The CDR3 is made up of 13 amino acids. Germline V gene data show CDR1 as SQVTM and CDR2 as ANQGSEA. Trimming pared 7 bases from V and 6 bases from J, leaving 16 bases between. CDR3 amino acids: CSASGTDLNIQYF. In nucleotides, the CDR3 is TGCAGCGCTTCCGGGACGGACCTAAACATTCAGTACTTC.

The rearrangement uses TRBV11-3 and TRBJ1-1; 7 nucleotides agree with TRBD1. With 0 bases clipped from V and 2 bases from J, the junction kept 3 bases outside the gene matches. From germline, CDR1 is SGHNT and CDR2 YENEEA. This CDR3 contains 15 residues. This chain's CDR3 is CASSLDHRGNTEAFF. In nucleotides, the CDR3 is TGTGCCAGCAGCTTAGACCACAGGGGAAACACTGAAGCTTTCTTT.

The chain links TRBV7-2 to TRBJ1-2; D ambiguous. Germline V gene lookup returns CDR1 SGHTA and CDR2 FQGNSA. V lost 4 bases and J lost 8, with 14 bases in between. CDR3 size: 13 residues. CDR3 residues: CASSSLQAAGYTF. DNA for the CDR3: TGTGCCAGCAGCTCTCTCCAGGCTGCCGGCTACACCTTC.

The J gene is TRBJ1-4, the V gene TRBV27; D may be TRBD1 (5 bases). The CDR3 is made up of 15 amino acids. Germline CDR1 reads MNHEY; CDR2 reads SMNVEV (reference sequence). With 4 bases removed from V and 3 bases from J, the gap between germline ends came to 12 bases. The CDR3 nucleotides are TGTGCCAGCAGTTCCCGGGACTCTGCTAATGAAAAACTGTTTTTT. Its protein is CASSSRDSANEKLFF. The full variable domain, completed using reference TRBV27 and TRBJ1-4, is EAQVTQNPRYLITVTGKKLTVTCSQNMNHEYMSWYRQDPGLGLRQIYYSMNVEVTDKGDVPEGYKVSRKEKRNFPLILESPSPNQTSLYFCASSSRDSANEKLFFGSGTQLSVL.

In this sample, this clone turned up a few times. J is TRBJ2-7 and V is TRBV10-1, with 7 bases lining up with TRBD1. In germline, CDR1 is WNHNN, CDR2 SYGVQD (reference sequence). The ends lost 8 bases at V and 8 bases at J; junction bases unmatched: 9. This CDR3 is 12 amino acids long. The chain's CDR3 is CASGTGTEKQYF. CDR3 nucleotide sequence: TGCGCCAGCGGAACCGGGACAGAGAAGCAGTACTTC.

This clone was counted a few times. The V gene is TRBV7-2, the J gene TRBJ2-3; 12 positions agree with TRBD2. The V gene end was trimmed by 2 bases and the J gene end by 5 bases; junction bases not matched to a gene: 5. The CDR3 runs 16 residues. Germline CDR1 is SGHTA and CDR2 is FQGNSA. The CDR3 protein is CASSLLAGGPEDTQYF. CDR3 DNA: TGTGCCAGCAGCTTACTAGCGGGGGGGCCGGAAGATACGCAGTATTTT.

The V and J genes are TRBV29-1 and TRBJ2-1, with D perhaps given as TRBD1 or TRBD2 (5 bases each). The CDR3 consists of 9 residues. Germline CDR1 is SQVTM and CDR2 is ANQGSEA. Trimming took off 6 bases at V and 10 bases at J, with 7 bases between the two ends. The CDR3, as DNA: TGCAGCGTAGGGACCGAGCAGTTCTTC. Its protein product is CSVGTEQFF.

This clone was counted between two and nine times. V usage is TRBV6-5 and J usage is TRBJ1-5; D unclear. In germline, CDR1 is MNHEY, CDR2 SVGAGI. The CDR3 consists of 13 residues. Trimming removed 4 bases at V and 6 bases at J, with 10 bases between. The CDR3 sequence: CASSLSARQPQHF. The CDR3 nucleotides read TGTGCCAGCAGTTTAAGTGCCCGTCAGCCCCAGCATTTT.

The chain couples TRBV5-1 to TRBJ1-5, with no clear D. V was cut by 0 bases and J by 6 bases, with 13 bases left in between. CDR1 is SGHRS, CDR2 YFSETQ, per germline. The CDR3 sequence is 15 residues long. CDR3 residues: CASSLAGNWGQPQHF. CDR3 in DNA: TGCGCCAGCAGCTTGGCGGGGAACTGGGGTCAGCCCCAGCATTTT.

The V call is TRBV19, the J call TRBJ1-3; D ambiguous. CDR1 and CDR2 (germline): LNHDA, SQIVND (reference sequence). The CDR3 is 15 amino acids. The V gene lost 3 bases and the J gene lost 0 bases, with 9 bases spanning the gap. The DNA of the CDR3 is TGTGCCAGTAGTATGAGTTCTTACTCTGGAAACACCATATATTTT. Translation gives CASSMSSYSGNTIYF.

The V call is TRBV7-2, the J call TRBJ2-3; 8 bases match TRBD2. V lost 0 bases and J lost 5; bases outside the gene matches: 1. CDR3 length: 14 amino acids. From germline, CDR1 is SGHTA and CDR2 FQGNSA. The CDR3 sequence is CASSLAGGGDTQYF. DNA of the CDR3: TGTGCCAGCAGCTTAGCCGGGGGGGGAGATACGCAGTATTTT.

This chain connects TRBV15 to TRBJ1-2, with unresolved D. Germline assignment: CDR1 LNHNV and CDR2 YYDKDF (reference sequence). Trimming took off 1 base at V and 8 bases at J, with 11 bases between the two ends. CDR3 length: 13 residues. As DNA, the CDR3 is TGTGCCACCAGCAGAGGGGGAGGAGCGGGCTACACCTTC. Its protein is CATSRGGGAGYTF.

This chain uses TRBV6-5 with TRBJ1-5; D gene uncertain. Germline assignment: CDR1 MNHEY and CDR2 SVGAGI. Trimming removed 5 bases at V and 15 bases at J, with 20 bases between. This CDR3 region has 13 residues. CDR3 nucleotide sequence: TGTGCCAGCAGTGGCTATAGGACGGATATCTGGCATTTT. It translates to CASSGYRTDIWHF.

The chain couples TRBV5-1 to TRBJ2-7, with D perhaps TRBD1 or TRBD2 (5 bases each). CDR1 and CDR2 from the germline V gene are SGHRS and YFSETQ. The CDR3 is 14 residues long. V was shortened by 0 bases and J by 6 bases, with 13 bases between the two germline ends. The CDR3 coding sequence is TGCGCCAGCAGCTTGGGACAGTCGGGGCTCGAGCAGTACTTC. Translation: CASSLGQSGLEQYF.